The sequence of this T cell receptor (beta chain) was determined in a study of cytomegalovirus exposure and HLA in healthy donors. Though nominally healthy at sampling, donors likely had unrecorded immune exposures. Researchers ran the PCR with 60 Vbeta and 13 Jbeta primers. Clones were sequenced by immunoSEQ multiplex PCR, and TCRdb holds only the in-frame ones, with some missing. The table includes 150,000 to 200,000 clones, more than 75% detected once. Material: PBMCs. This sequence originates from a male donor in good health and CMV-seronegative.

The CDR3: CASSGTGLLNYGYTF. CDR3 sequence (DNA): TGTGCCAGCAGCGGAACAGGACTACTTAACTATGGCTACACCTTC. This chain joins TRBV5-5 and TRBJ1-2; D might be TRBD1 (5 bases). The CDR3 extends over 15 amino acids. V gave up 4 bases and J gave up 1 base, with 14 bases separating them. Germline values: CDR1 SGHKS, CDR2 YYEKEE (reference sequence).